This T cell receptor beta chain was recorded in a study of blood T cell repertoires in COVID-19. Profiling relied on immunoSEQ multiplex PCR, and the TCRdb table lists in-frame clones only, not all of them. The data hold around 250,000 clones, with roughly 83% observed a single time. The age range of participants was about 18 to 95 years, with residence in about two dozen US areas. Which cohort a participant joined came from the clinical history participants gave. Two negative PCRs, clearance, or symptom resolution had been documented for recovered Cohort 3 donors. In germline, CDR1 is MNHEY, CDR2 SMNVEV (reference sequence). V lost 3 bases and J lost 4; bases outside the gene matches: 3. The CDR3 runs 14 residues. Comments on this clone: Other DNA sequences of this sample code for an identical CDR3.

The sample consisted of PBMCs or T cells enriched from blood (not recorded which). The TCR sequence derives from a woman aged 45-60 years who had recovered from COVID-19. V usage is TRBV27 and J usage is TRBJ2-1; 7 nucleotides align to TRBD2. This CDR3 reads CASSLRERYNEQFF. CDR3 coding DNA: TGTGCCAGCAGTTTGCGGGAGAGATACAATGAGCAGTTCTTC.